The 24 T cell receptor beta chains below were found in one sample sequenced in a study of OX40 agonist ivuxolimab in advanced cancers. Profiled with immunoSEQ multiplex PCR; TCRdb holds only in-frame clones, not every one. The data show about 150,000 clones, with roughly 92% seen just once and about 0.31% held by the top ten. This material consisted of CD4+ or CD8+ T cells sorted from blood, taken in a trial of the OX40 agonist ivuxolimab. These receptors originate from an adult with an advanced solid tumor such as melanoma, head and neck, liver or kidney cancer.

As concerns this clone: Other DNA sequences of this sample code for an identical CDR3. CDR3 amino acids: CASSLTGGRGTEAFF. CDR3 nucleotides: TGTGCCAGCAGCTTGACGGGGGGTCGCGGCACTGAAGCTTTCTTT. The gene calls are TRBV5-5 and TRBJ1-1; maybe TRBD1 (5 bases). The germline CDR1 and CDR2 sequences are SGHKS and YYEKEE (reference sequence). The CDR3 consists of 15 residues. Trimming stripped 1 base from V and 4 bases from J, with 14 bases between.

This chain connects TRBV5-1 to TRBJ2-3; D not resolved. The CDR3 has 15 residues. V lost 0 bases, J lost 0 bases, and 8 bases lay in between. Germline V gives CDR1 SGHRS, CDR2 YFSETQ. In DNA, the CDR3 is TGCGCCAGCAGCTTGGGGCAGGACAGCACAGATACGCAGTATTTT. This encodes CASSLGQDSTDTQYF.

This chain connects TRBV28 to TRBJ2-2; possible D gene TRBD2, 6 bases. The CDR3 extends over 15 amino acids. V gave up 2 bases and J gave up 3 bases, with 10 bases separating them. In germline, CDR1 is MDHEN, CDR2 SYDVKM. For the CDR3, the DNA is TGTGCCAGCAGTTTAGTAGGGAGGTACACCGGGGAGCTGTTTTTT. This encodes CASSLVGRYTGELFF.

The chain joins TRBV4-1 to TRBJ2-3; D gene unclear. The germline V gene has CDR1 MGHRA and CDR2 YSYEKL. This CDR3 is 15 amino acids long. Deletions cut 0 bases from V and 1 base from J, with 8 bases between. CDR3 in DNA: TGCGCCAGCAGCCAAGACTTAGTCGGCACAGATACGCAGTATTTT. Amino acid sequence: CASSQDLVGTDTQYF.

The rearrangement links TRBV5-1 to TRBJ1-6; the D is unclear. This CDR3 is built from 13 residues. The V end was cut by 2 bases, the J end by 9 bases, with 9 bases between. CDR1 and CDR2 from the germline V gene are SGHRS and YFSETQ. The CDR3 region is CASSFDDLSPLHF. The CDR3 DNA reads as TGCGCCAGCAGCTTCGACGATCTTTCACCCCTCCACTTT.

This CDR3 is CASGTSGGRETQYF. DNA of the CDR3: TGTGCTAGTGGCACCTCGGGGGGACGGGAGACCCAGTACTTC. The chain combines TRBV12-5 with TRBJ2-5; 7 bases agree with TRBD2. CDR3 length: 14 residues. Per the germline V gene, CDR1 is LGHNT and CDR2 is FRNRAP. V dropped 6 bases and J dropped 5; count of bases not matched to a gene: 9.

J is TRBJ2-3 and V is TRBV5-4, with a tentative D call TRBD1 (6 bases). The CDR3 has 15 residues. Between the trimmed V and J ends, which lost 0 bases and 2 bases, there was a span of 10 bases. Germline CDR1 reads SGHNT; CDR2 reads YYREEE (reference sequence). CDR3 residues: CASSLGGHATDTQYF. The CDR3, as DNA: TGTGCCAGCAGCTTGGGGGGACACGCCACAGATACGCAGTATTTT.

The V call is TRBV19, the J call TRBJ1-5; possible D gene TRBD1, 6 bases. Germline CDR1 LNHDA, CDR2 SQIVND (reference sequence). There are 15 residues in the CDR3. Trimming shortened V by 5 bases and J by 1 base, and 12 bases separated the two germline ends. DNA for the CDR3: TGTGCCAGTAGTTCACAGGGACTAAGCAATCAGCCCCAGCATTTT. As protein: CASSSQGLSNQPQHF. The whole variable domain, remainder taken from reference TRBV19 and TRBJ1-5, is DGGITQSPKYLFRKEGQNVTLSCEQNLNHDAMYWYRQDPGQGLRLIYYSQIVNDFQKGDIAEGYSVSREKKESFPLTVTSAQKNPTAFYLCASSSQGLSNQPQHFGDGTRLSIL.

This clone was counted only a few times. V and J are TRBV29-1 and TRBJ1-4, with TRBD1 as a possible D gene (5 bases). Germline values: CDR1 SQVTM, CDR2 ANQGSEA. V was clipped by 5 bases and J by 4 bases, with 11 bases between them. The CDR3 loop spans 13 amino acids. The DNA of the CDR3 is TGCAGCGTTCAACGGGGCATTAATGAAAAACTGTTTTTT. Amino acid sequence: CSVQRGINEKLFF.

The chain combines TRBV18 with TRBJ2-1, with D unclear. The V gene's germline CDR1 is KGHSH and CDR2 LQKENI. Trimming removed 3 bases from V and 5 bases from J, with 8 bases in between. The CDR3 is 13 residues long. The CDR3 DNA reads as TGTGCCAGCTCACCGGGCTCTGACAATGAGCAGTTCTTC. It encodes CASSPGSDNEQFF.

The V call is TRBV5-6, the J call TRBJ1-6; D not certain. The CDR3 length is 14 residues. The germline CDR1 and CDR2 sequences are SGHDT and YYEEEE. V shed 4 bases and J shed 10 bases, with 15 bases lying between them. Here the CDR3 reads CASSPLGLGSPLHF. The CDR3 DNA follows: TGTGCCAGCAGCCCCCTCGGGTTGGGCTCACCCCTCCACTTT.

The chain employs TRBV5-1 and TRBJ2-3; D unclear. Trimming pared 9 bases from V and 0 bases from J, leaving 17 bases between. The CDR3 runs to 15 residues. The V gene's germline CDR1 is SGHRS and CDR2 YFSETQ. This chain's CDR3 is CATTPGDESTDTQYF. CDR3 DNA: TGCGCCACTACCCCCGGAGATGAGAGCACAGATACGCAGTATTTT.

The chain is built from TRBV19 and TRBJ1-2; D uncertain. Germline CDR1 LNHDA, CDR2 SQIVND (reference sequence). The length of the CDR3 is 11 residues. Trimming pared 3 bases from V and 7 bases from J, leaving 6 bases between. The CDR3 DNA reads as TGTGCCAGTAGTATTCGAAGTGGCTACACCTTC. Translated, it gives CASSIRSGYTF.

V gene TRBV18 combines with J gene TRBJ1-5; D is possibly TRBD1 (5 bases). This CDR3 has 15 amino acids. Trimming removed 5 bases from V and 0 bases from J, with 11 bases in between. Germline values: CDR1 KGHSH, CDR2 LQKENI. The CDR3 protein is CASSETVNSNQPQHF. CDR3 nucleotide sequence: TGTGCCAGCTCAGAGACAGTTAATAGCAATCAGCCCCAGCATTTT.

This chain uses TRBV7-2 with TRBJ2-7, with no clear D. Deletions cut 2 bases from V and 2 bases from J, with 10 bases between. The CDR3 is made up of 14 amino acids. Germline V gene lookup returns CDR1 SGHTA and CDR2 FQGNSA. CDR3 in DNA: TGTGCCAGCAGCTTAAATCCCGATCCCTACGAGCAGTACTTC. Its translation: CASSLNPDPYEQYF.

The J gene is TRBJ2-2, the V gene TRBV5-6; a weak D match, TRBD1 (5 bases). The germline V and J ends were trimmed by 3 bases and 5 bases, with 11 bases remaining between them. The CDR3 is 14 amino acids. In germline, CDR1 is SGHDT, CDR2 YYEEEE. The CDR3 region is CASSSPGRTGELFF. The CDR3 DNA is TGTGCCAGCAGCTCCCCAGGGCGAACCGGGGAGCTGTTTTTT.

The chain joins TRBV7-2 to TRBJ1-1; 7 bases map to TRBD1. Germline values: CDR1 SGHTA, CDR2 FQGNSA. This CDR3 is built from 17 residues. The ends lost 1 base at V and 0 bases at J; junction bases unmatched: 8. In DNA form, the CDR3 reads TGTGCCAGCAGCTTAGGACGAAACAGGGGCATGAACACTGAAGCTTTCTTT. The encoded protein is CASSLGRNRGMNTEAFF.

The DNA for the CDR3 is TGTGCCAGCAGTCGACAGGGTAGCAATCAGCCCCAGCATTTT. The encoded protein is CASSRQGSNQPQHF. The chain combines TRBV6-5 with TRBJ1-5, with 7 bases identical to TRBD1. This CDR3 contains 14 residues. Germline V gene data show CDR1 as MNHEY and CDR2 as SVGAGI. J gave up 0 bases and V 5 bases, and 1 base lay outside the gene matches.

V usage is TRBV5-4 and J usage is TRBJ1-1; D is unclear. Trimming shortened V by 2 bases and J by 4 bases, and 15 bases separated the two germline ends. There are 15 residues in the CDR3. Germline assignment: CDR1 SGHNT and CDR2 YYREEE (reference sequence). The CDR3 nucleotides are TGTGCCAGCAGCTTTGTTTCCGGAGGAGGCACTGAAGCTTTCTTT. Protein sequence: CASSFVSGGGTEAFF.

J is TRBJ2-3 and V is TRBV11-2; 8 positions match TRBD1. Per the germline V gene, CDR1 is SGHAT and CDR2 is FQNNGV. The V segment lost 2 bases and the J segment 11 bases; nucleotides outside the gene matches: 3. CDR3 length: 12 residues. The CDR3 DNA sequence: TGTGCCAGCAGCTTACAGGGGGCTATGCAGTATTTT. Its protein is CASSLQGAMQYF.

The chain is built from TRBV2 and TRBJ2-7, with D unresolved. Germline values: CDR1 SNHLY, CDR2 FYNNEI. V lost 5 bases and J 4 bases, leaving 12 bases between the germline ends. The CDR3 is 13 residues long. The DNA for the CDR3 is TGTGCCAGCAGTCCTCTGCCCCCATACGAGCAGTACTTC. Its translation: CASSPLPPYEQYF. Together with reference TRBV2 and TRBJ2-7, the CDR3 gives the full variable domain: EPEVTQTPSHQVTQMGQEVILRCVPISNHLYFYWYRQILGQKVEFLVSFYNNEISEKSEIFDDQFSVERPDGSNFTLKIRSTKLEDSAMYFCASSPLPPYEQYFGPGTRLTVT.

The chain recombines TRBV30 with TRBJ1-4; TRBD1 is a possible D gene (5 bases). This CDR3 comprises 14 residues. Germline CDR1 is GTSNPN and CDR2 is SVGIG (reference sequence). V lost 5 bases and J 10 bases, leaving 20 bases between the germline ends. Here the CDR3 reads CAWERGGAGGKLFF. CDR3 DNA sequence: TGTGCCTGGGAGAGGGGCGGCGCGGGCGGAAAACTGTTTTTT.

V gene TRBV11-2 combines with J gene TRBJ1-3; no clear D. CDR1 is SGHAT, CDR2 FQNNGV, per germline. Between the trimmed V and J ends, which lost 0 bases and 5 bases, there was a span of 5 bases. The CDR3 consists of 13 residues. The CDR3 coding sequence is TGTGCCAGCAGCTTAGACAGCCGAAACACCATATATTTT. Its protein is CASSLDSRNTIYF.

V and J are TRBV7-2 and TRBJ1-2, with D maybe TRBD1 (5 bases). CDR1 is SGHTA, CDR2 FQGNSA, per germline. The CDR3 has 14 residues. Trimming shortened V by 5 bases and J by 4 bases, and 14 bases separated the two germline ends. CDR3 protein: CASSPTGNSYGYTF. CDR3 bases: TGTGCCAGCAGCCCAACAGGAAACTCCTATGGCTACACCTTC.